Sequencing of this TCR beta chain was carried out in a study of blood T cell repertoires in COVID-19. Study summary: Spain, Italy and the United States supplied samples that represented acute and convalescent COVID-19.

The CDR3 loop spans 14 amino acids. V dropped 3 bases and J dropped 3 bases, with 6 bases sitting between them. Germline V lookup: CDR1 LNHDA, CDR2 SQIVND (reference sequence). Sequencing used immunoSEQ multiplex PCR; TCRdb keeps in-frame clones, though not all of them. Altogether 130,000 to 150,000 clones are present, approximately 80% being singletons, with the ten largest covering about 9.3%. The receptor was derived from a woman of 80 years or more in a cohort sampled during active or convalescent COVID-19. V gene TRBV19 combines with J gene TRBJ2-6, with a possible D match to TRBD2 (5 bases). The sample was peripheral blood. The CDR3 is CASSIGVGANVLTF. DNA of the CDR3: TGTGCCAGTAGTATCGGGGTTGGGGCCAACGTCCTGACTTTC.